The subject of this entry is one T cell receptor beta chain. The clone's antigen remains unknown. Nothing much larger sits one base from this clone, and base qualities are not available. The EasySep Human CD8+ T Cell Enrichment Kit was used on day 10 to isolate CD8+ T cells from every culture. The immunoSEQ platform was used to sequence TCR beta CDR3 regions at survey depth. The QIAamp DNA micro kit was used to extract genomic DNA from every cultured and uncultured CD8+ T cell population. The paper's processing steps were these. Any sample with under 5,000 productive reads was excluded, and this exclusion removed about 7% of the roughly 80 cultures stimulated with HIV peptides. Sequences were trimmed to CDR3 by a MANAFEST web app, and nonproductive sequences, CDR3s under 5 amino acids, and sequences not starting with C or ending with F/W were removed. For a clonotype to count as antigen-specific, the clonotype had to expand relative to the no-peptide control in at least 2 of 3 replicates at FDR 0.01, and only within one epitope family. In addition, a specific clonotype needed a frequency at least fivefold higher than in wells stimulated with peptides from other epitope families. TCRdb provides this immuneACCESS table in a form limited to in-frame rearrangements. Some clones are lacking; in checked studies, under half of them reflect an unresolved V gene, and why the rest are absent is not known. V and J calls and clone size are those listed in that table; D and trimming were worked out from the DNA. The sample table shows about 3,100 clones, and approximately 71% are seen once. The leading ten clones occupy under 55% of the sample.

The data were taken from a study of CD8 T cell repertoires and HIV-1 epitope variants (TCRdb year 2020). Broadly, across the study: Twenty-five peptides representing autologous and known Gag and Nef epitope variants were each used to stimulate T cells in separate culture wells. The control conditions were a CMV, EBV and flu peptide pool, the Ebola AY9 epitope as a negative control, and a well with no peptide. T cells were enriched with the EasySep Human T Cell Enrichment Kit and co-cultured with equal numbers of autologous T cell-negative cells as antigen-presenting cells. The cultures were grown for about ten days in IMDM with gentamicin, and half of the media was changed on days 3 and 7 with IL-2, IL-7 and IL-15 added. An aliquot of 1M T cells was saved as an uncultured baseline condition, separate from the 75 to 95 T cell cultures. The epitopes tested covered three Gag epitope families plus Nef HW9 and YT9. A total of around 83 T cell cultures were run, with each culture condition performed in triplicate except for one peptide, which was performed in duplicate.

V drops 3 bases and J drops 4 bases, leaving 13 bases in between. From its cysteine to its phenylalanine, the CDR3 spans 15 amino acids. The sequence is cut down to CDR3 DNA, 45 bases in frame from base 1. CDR1 and CDR2 (KGHSH, LQKENI) derive from the germline V gene. What the study reported, not specific to this receptor: Five clonotypes recognized the Nef KF9 family and one clonotype recognized the HW9 family, while no responses were seen to the TAALDMSHF plasma variant. Of the nine antigen-specific TCR beta clonotypes identified, five or six appeared cross-reactive for autologous or known escape epitope variants. The assay identified only TCR beta chains and indicated proliferation in response to antigen, without indicating T cell function or cytokine profile.

The source material was cultured CD8+ T cells derived from PBMCs. This clonotype was sampled from a male donor with HIV. Here the chain combines TRBV18 and TRBJ2-1; the D gene is unclear. The nucleotides are TGTGCCAGCTCACCTGGCGCAGGCGCTTACAATGAGCAGTTCTTC. Its protein is CASSPGAGAYNEQFF.